The 32 T cell receptor beta chains in this list originate from one sample, sequenced in a study of T cells in localized non-small cell lung cancer. TCRdb's table, derived via immunoSEQ multiplex PCR, lists solely in-frame clones and lacks some. The table has 65,000 to 95,000 clones, roughly 80% seen once. Material: PBMCs, obtained before any cancer treatment. The receptors derive from a man aged 40 to 75 with stage II squamous cell lung carcinoma.

This chain links TRBV29-1 with TRBJ1-2; D remains ambiguous. The V and J ends lost 6 bases and 3 bases respectively, with 14 bases between them. The CDR3 loop spans 13 amino acids. From germline, CDR1 is SQVTM and CDR2 ANQGSEA. CDR3 sequence (DNA): TGCAGCGTCCTGGAGAGGGATGACTATGGCTACACCTTC. Its protein product is CSVLERDDYGYTF.

The genes are TRBV6-6 and TRBJ2-5; D might be TRBD1 or TRBD2, each matching 6 bases. The CDR3 spans 14 residues. Trimming pared 0 bases from V and 5 bases from J, leaving 10 bases between. Germline loops: CDR1 MNHNY, CDR2 SVGAGI (reference sequence). The CDR3 region is CASSYSGGRETQYF. The DNA for the CDR3 is TGTGCCAGCAGTTACTCGGGGGGCAGGGAGACCCAGTACTTC.

The table lists this clone with many counts. V is TRBV27 and J is TRBJ2-1; weak D call: TRBD2 (6 bases). V lost 6 bases and J 2 bases, leaving 11 bases between the germline ends. CDR1 is MNHEY and CDR2 is SMNVEV in the germline V gene (reference sequence). This CDR3 contains 14 residues. This chain's CDR3 is CASRAAGAYNEQFF. In DNA, the CDR3 is TGTGCCAGCAGAGCAGCGGGCGCCTACAATGAGCAGTTCTTC.

This chain uses TRBV28 with TRBJ1-5; D unclear. Germline assignment: CDR1 MDHEN and CDR2 SYDVKM. This CDR3 region has 16 residues. V gave up 3 bases and J gave up 4 bases, with 16 bases separating them. The CDR3 loop is CASSFSRGVGNQPQHF. The CDR3 DNA reads as TGTGCCAGCAGTTTTTCCCGCGGGGTCGGAAATCAGCCCCAGCATTTT.

This chain links TRBV30 with TRBJ2-1; 10 positions match TRBD2. The CDR3 consists of 15 residues. V lost 0 bases and J lost 4; bases outside the gene matches: 3. Per germline, CDR1 GTSNPN and CDR2 SVGIG (reference sequence). CDR3 protein: CAWSVSSGSYNEQFF. The CDR3 DNA reads TGTGCCTGGAGTGTCTCTAGCGGGAGTTACAATGAGCAGTTCTTC.

Only a few counts were recorded for this clone. The rearrangement uses TRBV9 and TRBJ2-5; weak D call: TRBD2 (6 bases). This CDR3 contains 14 residues. CDR1 and CDR2 (germline): SGDLS, YYNGEE. V lost 0 bases to trimming and J lost 5 bases, with 11 bases between them. CDR3 in amino acids: CASSVGPSAETQYF. CDR3 nucleotides: TGTGCCAGCAGCGTAGGCCCTAGCGCGGAGACCCAGTACTTC.

V is TRBV28 and J is TRBJ1-6, with 9 bases identical to TRBD1. The V and J ends lost 6 bases and 9 bases, in that order; junction bases with no gene match: 9. The CDR3 extends over 15 amino acids. From germline, CDR1 is MDHEN and CDR2 SYDVKM. CDR3 in DNA: TGTGCCAGCAGGGGGAACACAGGGGGCACTTCACCCCTCCACTTT. Residues: CASRGNTGGTSPLHF.

On this clone itself: This may come from a read error, since a much larger clone is one base off. The chain employs TRBV2 and TRBJ2-2; D possibly corresponds to TRBD2 (5 bases). Per the germline V gene, CDR1 is SNHLY and CDR2 is FYNNEI. The CDR3 has 15 residues. Here the CDR3 reads CASSVEWDNTGKLFF. As DNA, the CDR3 is TGTGCCAGCAGCGTGGAATGGGATAACACCGGGAAGCTGTTTTTT.

The chain is built from TRBV27 and TRBJ2-7; TRBD1 matches 7 bases. V lost 3 bases to trimming and J lost 6 bases; unmatched junction nucleotides: 11. CDR3 size: 15 residues. Germline V CDR1 and CDR2: MNHEY, SMNVEV (reference sequence). The CDR3: CASSFRRDRAIEQYF. For the CDR3, the DNA is TGTGCCAGCAGTTTCCGCCGCGACAGGGCCATCGAGCAGTACTTC.

This clone was seen only once. The chain employs TRBV7-8 and TRBJ2-5, with D possibly TRBD2 on 6 matching bases. The ends were cut back, 0 bases at V and 5 bases at J, with 10 bases in the middle. This CDR3 region has 14 residues. Germline-derived CDR1 and CDR2 are SGHVS and FQNEAQ. The chain's CDR3 is CASSLAWGVETQYF. DNA of the CDR3: TGTGCCAGCAGCTTAGCGTGGGGGGTGGAGACCCAGTACTTC.

The chain uses TRBV7-9 and TRBJ1-4, with TRBD1 matching over 8 bases. Germline CDR1 reads SEHNR; CDR2 reads FQNEAQ (reference sequence). The CDR3 is 16 residues long. Trimming cost V 4 bases and J 5 bases; bases outside gene matches: 9. CDR3 in DNA: TGTGCCAGCAGCTCAGCCGGGACAGGCGTCAATGAAAAACTGTTTTTT. This translates into CASSSAGTGVNEKLFF.

The genes are TRBV5-1 and TRBJ2-1; D could derive from TRBD1 or TRBD2 (5 bases each). CDR3 length equals 13 residues. The V end lost 4 bases, the J end lost 2 bases, and 7 bases lay between the germline ends. The germline V gene encodes CDR1 SGHRS and CDR2 YFSETQ. The CDR3 region is CASSGGTYNEQFF. The CDR3 DNA sequence: TGCGCCAGCAGCGGGGGAACCTACAATGAGCAGTTCTTC.

The chain is built from TRBV6-1 and TRBJ2-1; TRBD1 might be the D (6 bases). Germline V gene data show CDR1 as MNHNS and CDR2 as SASEGT. This CDR3 has 17 amino acids. V shed 3 bases and J shed 2 bases, with 17 bases lying between them. The CDR3 here is CASSDSRDTRAYNEQFF. The CDR3 DNA reads TGTGCCAGCAGTGATTCCCGGGACACCCGAGCCTACAATGAGCAGTTCTTC.

The V gene is TRBV18, the J gene TRBJ2-7; 8 nucleotides align to TRBD1. J gave up 7 bases and V 3 bases, and 8 bases lay outside the gene matches. CDR3 length: 14 residues. Germline V gene lookup returns CDR1 KGHSH and CDR2 LQKENI. CDR3 DNA sequence: TGTGCCAGCTCACCCCTGGACAGGGCCCGTGAGCAGTACTTC. This encodes CASSPLDRAREQYF.

The chain recombines TRBV4-1 with TRBJ2-2, with D unresolved. CDR1 is MGHRA and CDR2 is YSYEKL in the germline V gene. This CDR3 contains 15 residues. Trimming cost V 2 bases and J 2 bases, with 9 bases left between them. The CDR3 DNA is TGCGCCAGCAGCCAAATAGATCCTAACACCGGGGAGCTGTTTTTT. It encodes CASSQIDPNTGELFF.

This chain connects TRBV2 to TRBJ1-6, with 8 nucleotides matching TRBD1. This CDR3 is built from 16 residues. J was trimmed by 9 bases and V by 6 bases; bases with no gene match: 13. Germline V gene lookup returns CDR1 SNHLY and CDR2 FYNNEI. The CDR3 is CASSKASAGGLSPLHF. The CDR3 coding sequence is TGTGCCAGCAGCAAAGCATCGGCAGGGGGCCTTTCACCCCTCCACTTT. Full variable domain (remainder filled in from reference TRBV2 and TRBJ1-6): EPEVTQTPSHQVTQMGQEVILRCVPISNHLYFYWYRQILGQKVEFLVSFYNNEISEKSEIFDDQFSVERPDGSNFTLKIRSTKLEDSAMYFCASSKASAGGLSPLHFGNGTRLTVT.

The chain has TRBV28 and TRBJ2-7; possible D gene TRBD1, 7 bases. Germline V gene lookup returns CDR1 MDHEN and CDR2 SYDVKM. This CDR3 has 16 residues. V was pared by 2 bases and J by 0 bases, with 14 bases between. CDR3 in DNA: TGTGCCAGCAGTTTAGGAGGGGGCTTGAGCTCCTACGAGCAGTACTTC. Encoded protein: CASSLGGGLSSYEQYF.

The rearrangement joins TRBV7-9 to TRBJ1-2, with 8 bases that match TRBD1. V gave up 5 bases and J gave up 3 bases; unmatched junction bases: 14. Germline V CDR1 and CDR2: SEHNR, FQNEAQ (reference sequence). The CDR3 consists of 17 residues. The CDR3 nucleotides read TGTGCCAGCAGCCCACAGACAGGGGCTATACAATACTATGGCTACACCTTC. It translates to CASSPQTGAIQYYGYTF. The full variable domain, completed using reference TRBV7-9 and TRBJ1-2, is DTGVSQNPRHKITKRGQNVTFRCDPISEHNRLYWYRQTLGQGPEFLTYFQNEAQLEKSRLLSDRFSAERPKGSFSTLEIQRTEQGDSAMYLCASSPQTGAIQYYGYTFGSGTRLTVV.

As to this clone: Other DNA sequences of this sample code for an identical CDR3. The rearrangement links TRBV5-1 to TRBJ2-1, with D uncertain. This CDR3 has 15 residues. Per the germline V gene, CDR1 is SGHRS and CDR2 is YFSETQ. Between the trimmed V and J ends, which lost 0 bases and 0 bases, there was a span of 7 bases. CDR3 sequence reads: CASSLETPSYNEQFF. The CDR3 DNA reads as TGCGCCAGCAGCTTGGAGACTCCCTCCTACAATGAGCAGTTCTTC.

The chain combines TRBV7-9 with TRBJ2-1, with D maybe TRBD2 (5 bases). Trimming shortened V by 4 bases and J by 4 bases, and 17 bases separated the two germline ends. The germline gives CDR1 SEHNR, CDR2 FQNEAQ (reference sequence). The CDR3 extends over 16 amino acids. In nucleotides, the CDR3 is TGTGCCAGCAGCTCCCTTCTTGAGGGAAATTACAATGAGCAGTTCTTC. This sequence encodes CASSSLLEGNYNEQFF.

This clone appeared a single time. The chain recombines TRBV7-2 with TRBJ2-7; 9 nucleotides align to TRBD2. The germline V gene encodes CDR1 SGHTA and CDR2 FQGNSA. The CDR3 is 14 residues long. After removal of 4 bases from V and 4 bases from J, the junction contained 5 bases not matched to a gene. In DNA, the CDR3 is TGTGCCAGCAGCTCGACTAGCGGACGGTACGAGCAGTACTTC. It encodes CASSSTSGRYEQYF.

This clone was observed once. The rearrangement joins TRBV11-1 to TRBJ2-1; TRBD2 matches at 12 bases. The length of the CDR3 is 15 residues. Trimming took 5 bases from V and 5 from J; bases not matched to a gene: 4. Germline lookup yields CDR1 SGHAT and CDR2 FQDESV (reference sequence). DNA of the CDR3: TGTGCCAGCAGCCATCTAGCGGGAGGGAACAATGAGCAGTTCTTC. This codes for CASSHLAGGNNEQFF. Drawing the rest from reference TRBV11-1 and TRBJ2-1, the complete variable domain is EAEVAQSPRYKITEKSQAVAFWCDPISGHATLYWYRQILGQGPELLVQFQDESVVDDSQLPKDRFSAERLKGVDSTLKIQPAELGDSAMYLCASSHLAGGNNEQFFGPGTRLTVL.

The chain combines TRBV7-8 with TRBJ2-1; 11 bases match TRBD2. This CDR3 contains 13 residues. Germline CDR1 and CDR2: SGHVS and FQNEAQ. The V gene end was trimmed by 1 base and the J gene end by 15 bases; junction bases not matched to a gene: 5. CDR3 bases: TGTGCCAGCAGCTTAGACCCTAGCGGGGGGTTGTTCTTC. It codes for CASSLDPSGGLFF.

This clone was counted between two and nine times. The chain employs TRBV5-1 and TRBJ1-6, with a weak D call TRBD1 (5 bases). The CDR3 has 13 amino acids. Germline V CDR1 and CDR2: SGHRS, YFSETQ. V gave up 6 bases and J gave up 10 bases, with 14 bases separating them. Written as DNA, the CDR3 is TGCGCCAGCACCCTGGAGGGGCGCTCACCCCTCCACTTT. Translated, it gives CASTLEGRSPLHF.

The chain uses TRBV9 and TRBJ1-4, with 7 bases aligning to TRBD1. Germline CDR1 is SGDLS and CDR2 is YYNGEE. V was clipped by 4 bases and J by 5 bases; unmatched bases: 11. The CDR3 consists of 16 residues. DNA of the CDR3: TGTGCCAGCAGCCAGCGGGGGGACAGTGTGAATGAAAAACTGTTTTTT. It encodes CASSQRGDSVNEKLFF.

The genes are TRBV29-1 and TRBJ2-1, with D tentatively TRBD1 (5 bases). V was cut by 3 bases and J by 4 bases, with 10 bases left in between. This CDR3 has 13 amino acids. Germline V CDR1 and CDR2: SQVTM, ANQGSEA. CDR3 region: CSVDDSKYNEQFF. CDR3 coding DNA: TGCAGCGTTGACGACAGTAAATACAATGAGCAGTTCTTC.

The chain carries TRBV30 and TRBJ2-7; unclear D gene. Germline V gene sequence: CDR1 GTSNPN, CDR2 SVGIG (reference sequence). Trimming removed 2 bases from V and 4 bases from J, with 6 bases in between. The CDR3 spans 11 residues. CDR3 DNA sequence: TGTGCCTGGAGTCAAGAGTACGAGCAGTACTTC. It encodes CAWSQEYEQYF.

V is TRBV4-3 and J is TRBJ1-3, with 7 bases aligning to TRBD1. The CDR3 has 16 residues. V lost 0 bases to trimming and J lost 0 bases; unmatched junction nucleotides: 2. Germline-derived CDR1 and CDR2 are LGHNA and YSLEER. The CDR3 loop is CASSQDQGVSGNTIYF. The CDR3 DNA reads as TGCGCCAGCAGCCAAGATCAGGGGGTCTCTGGAAACACCATATATTTT.

The table lists this clone with a count of one. The chain recombines TRBV7-2 with TRBJ2-1; 12 nucleotides align to TRBD2. With V trimmed by 6 bases and J by 4 bases, 4 bases remained unmatched. Germline V CDR1 and CDR2: SGHTA, FQGNSA. The CDR3 runs to 15 residues. CDR3 sequence reads: CASSLAGGIYNEQFF. DNA for the CDR3: TGTGCCAGCAGTCTAGCGGGGGGGATTTACAATGAGCAGTTCTTC. The variable domain in full, with the rest retrieved from reference TRBV7-2 and TRBJ2-1, is GAGVSQSPSNKVTEKGKDVELRCDPISGHTALYWYRQSLGQGLEFLIYFQGNSAPDKSGLPSDRFSAERTGGSVSTLTIQRTQQEDSAVYLCASSLAGGIYNEQFFGPGTRLTVL.

This clone was seen only once. This chain joins TRBV4-2 and TRBJ1-1; unclear D gene. The CDR3 is 18 amino acids. From germline, CDR1 is LGHNA and CDR2 YNFKEQ. With 1 base removed from V and 3 bases from J, the gap between germline ends came to 21 bases. CDR3 residues: CASSQGSSTRGEDTEAFF. The CDR3 DNA reads TGTGCCAGCAGCCAAGGCTCTTCAACTCGGGGAGAGGACACTGAAGCTTTCTTT.

The chain employs TRBV7-2 and TRBJ2-1; the D is unclear. V was shortened by 1 base and J by 0 bases, with 7 bases between the two germline ends. Germline CDR1 is SGHTA and CDR2 is FQGNSA. The CDR3 runs 15 residues. CDR3 residues: CASSLEFSSYNEQFF. CDR3 bases: TGTGCCAGCAGCTTAGAGTTTAGCTCCTACAATGAGCAGTTCTTC.

The V gene is TRBV6-5, the J gene TRBJ1-6; 8 nucleotides agree with TRBD1. This CDR3 spans 16 amino acids. J gave up 11 bases and V 0 bases, and 9 bases lay outside the gene matches. Germline V gives CDR1 MNHEY, CDR2 SVGAGI. DNA for the CDR3: TGTGCCAGCAGTTACTCCATCGGACAGGGAAGGCCACCCCTCCACTTT. It yields the protein CASSYSIGQGRPPLHF.